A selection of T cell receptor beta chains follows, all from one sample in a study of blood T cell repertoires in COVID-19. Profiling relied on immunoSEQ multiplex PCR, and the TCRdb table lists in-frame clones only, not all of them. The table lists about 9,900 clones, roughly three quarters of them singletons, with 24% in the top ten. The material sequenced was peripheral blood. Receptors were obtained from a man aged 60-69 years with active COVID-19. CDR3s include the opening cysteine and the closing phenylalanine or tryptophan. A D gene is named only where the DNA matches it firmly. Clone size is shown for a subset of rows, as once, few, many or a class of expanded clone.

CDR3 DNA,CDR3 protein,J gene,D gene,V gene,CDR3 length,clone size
TGTGCCAGCAGTCTCGGACAGGATTACTATGGCTACACCTTC,CASSLGQDYYGYTF,TRBJ1-2,TRBD1,TRBV28,14,NA
TGTGCCAGCAGCGAGGACAGGGGGCTTTATGGCTACACCTTC,CASSEDRGLYGYTF,TRBJ1-2,TRBD1,TRBV28,14,NA
TGTGCCAGCGGAGGAAGCGGGAGAGGGACTGAGCAGTTCTTC,CASGGSGRGTEQFF,TRBJ2-1,TRBD2,TRBV2,14,NA
TGTGCCAGTAGTGCGACCCGGGGGGGAGGGACTGAAGCTTTCTTT,CASSATRGGGTEAFF,TRBJ1-1,NA,TRBV19,15,NA
TGTGCCAGCAGCCTCACTGGAGGAGAGACCCAGTACTTC,CASSLTGGETQYF,TRBJ2-5,NA,TRBV7-2,13,once
TGCGCCAGCAGCTTGACCGGGGGGGGCCGCGAGACCCAGTACTTC,CASSLTGGGRETQYF,TRBJ2-5,TRBD2,TRBV5-1,15,NA
TGTGCCAGCAGCCAAGGAGTTAGCGCCTACAATGAGCAGTTCTTC,CASSQGVSAYNEQFF,TRBJ2-1,NA,TRBV14,15,NA
TGTGCCAGCAGTGTTGGACATCCGGGCACAGATACGCAGTATTTT,CASSVGHPGTDTQYF,TRBJ2-3,NA,TRBV2,15,NA
TGTGCCAGCAGCTCCCTCCCGAACAGTGAAGCTTTCTTT,CASSSLPNSEAFF,TRBJ1-1,NA,TRBV11-2,13,medium-sized
TGTGCCAGCGTTTCAGGGACAGGGGCCAATGAGCAGTTCTTC,CASVSGTGANEQFF,TRBJ2-1,TRBD1,TRBV28,14,NA
TGTGCCAGCAGCAAGGACATCGAAGAGACCCAGTACTTC,CASSKDIEETQYF,TRBJ2-5,NA,TRBV2,13,NA
TGTGCCAGCAGTTTAGCGGGGGCCAGCATTCAGTACTTC,CASSLAGASIQYF,TRBJ2-4,NA,TRBV12-3/TRBV12-4,13,NA
TGTGCCAGCAGTCCCATCATTCTAGCGGGAAGCACAGATACGCAGTATTTT,CASSPIILAGSTDTQYF,TRBJ2-3,TRBD2,TRBV6-2/TRBV6-3,17,NA
TGTGCCAGCAGTTCGACTAGCGGGAGGACAGATACGCAGTATTTT,CASSSTSGRTDTQYF,TRBJ2-3,TRBD2,TRBV6-5,15,NA
TGTGCCAGCAGCTCGGACAGGGGCCAAGAGACCCAGTACTTC,CASSSDRGQETQYF,TRBJ2-5,TRBD1,TRBV2,14,NA
TGTGCCAGCAGTTACTCGCGGCTAGCGGGGACGGATACGCAGTATTTT,CASSYSRLAGTDTQYF,TRBJ2-3,TRBD2,TRBV6-5,16,NA
TGTGCCAGCAGCCATAAAGGGACAGGTACTAGCACAGATACGCAGTATTTT,CASSHKGTGTSTDTQYF,TRBJ2-3,TRBD1,TRBV5-5,17,few
TGTGCCAGCAGCCCCATGGGGACAGACCGAAATGAAAAACTGTTTTTT,CASSPMGTDRNEKLFF,TRBJ1-4,TRBD1,TRBV4-2,16,NA
TGTGCCAGCAGCAAGTCGGTTTCTAATCATAAGTCCGCAGAGCAGTACTTC,CASSKSVSNHKSAEQYF,TRBJ2-7,NA,TRBV21-1,17,NA
TGTGCCAGTAACTCTCTGGGGGGCGAGCAGTACTTC,CASNSLGGEQYF,TRBJ2-7,NA,TRBV19,12,once
TGTGCCAGCAGCTTTCCGGGACAGGGGCAAGAGACCCAGTACTTC,CASSFPGQGQETQYF,TRBJ2-5,TRBD1,TRBV5-5,15,once
TGTGCCAGCAGCCGTGCCTCCGGACTAGCGGAGTACTACGAGCAGTACTTC,CASSRASGLAEYYEQYF,TRBJ2-7,TRBD2,TRBV14,17,NA
TGTGCCAGCAGTCCACGGGTCGGAGTACCCATGAACACTGAAGCTTTCTTT,CASSPRVGVPMNTEAFF,TRBJ1-1,NA,TRBV6-6,17,few
TGTGCCAGCAGTGCCCCGGGACAGGGGGCTTACACTGAAGCTTTCTTT,CASSAPGQGAYTEAFF,TRBJ1-1,TRBD1,TRBV6-6,16,NA
TGTGCCAGCAGCCTAGGAGGACAGGGGTTTGCGGCCCAGTACTTC,CASSLGGQGFAAQYF,TRBJ2-5,TRBD1,TRBV28,15,NA
TGTGCCGGGAACAGGGGTACAGATACGCAGTATTTT,CAGNRGTDTQYF,TRBJ2-3,TRBD1,TRBV30,12,NA
TGTGCCAGTAGTACCTCGGGACAGGGCCGCCATGAAAAACTGTTTTTT,CASSTSGQGRHEKLFF,TRBJ1-4,TRBD1,TRBV19,16,NA
TGTGCCAGCAGTGAAAGAGTTAATCAGCCCCAGCATTTT,CASSERVNQPQHF,TRBJ1-5,NA,TRBV6-1,13,NA
TGTGCCAGCAGTTTCGACAGCCGAACTCAGCCCCAGCATTTT,CASSFDSRTQPQHF,TRBJ1-5,NA,TRBV6-2/TRBV6-3,14,once
TGCGCCAGCAGCCCCGGACAGGGGTGGGGCACTGAAGCTTTCTTT,CASSPGQGWGTEAFF,TRBJ1-1,TRBD1,TRBV4-3,15,NA